The clone carrying this T cell receptor beta chain was recorded once. No antigen is known for it. This entry belongs to a study of vaccination effects on CD4 cells after COVID-19. Findings and caveats of the study: The study, lacking early post-infection timepoints, had few convalescent patients.

Repertoires were generated with immunoSEQ multiplex PCR, while TCRdb's copy carries only in-frame clones and drops some. The data contain some 60,000 clones, 60% to 80% of them singletons. Antigen-specific CD4+ T cells were expanded with viral peptide pools in the ViraFEST assay before sequencing. Scientists isolated CD4+ T cells after a roughly 10-day culture period ended. Vaccinated recipients, who were negative for nucleocapsid antibodies, had no history of SARS-CoV-2 infection. IL-2 medium was substituted for half the medium on days 3 and 7. This CDR3 has 14 residues. Germline V lookup: CDR1 MNHEY, CDR2 SMNVEV (reference sequence). V lost 6 bases and J lost 7; bases outside the gene matches: 8.

This receptor was obtained from a human donor who received a COVID-19 vaccine. The rearrangement joins TRBV27 to TRBJ1-2; 10 positions agree with TRBD1. The source material was CD4+ T cells from PBMCs cultured with HCoV-NL63 spike peptides, sampled before COVID-19 vaccination. DNA of the CDR3: TGTGCCAGCAGCCCACAGGGACAGGGGAGTGGCTACACCTTC. This gives the protein CASSPQGQGSGYTF.